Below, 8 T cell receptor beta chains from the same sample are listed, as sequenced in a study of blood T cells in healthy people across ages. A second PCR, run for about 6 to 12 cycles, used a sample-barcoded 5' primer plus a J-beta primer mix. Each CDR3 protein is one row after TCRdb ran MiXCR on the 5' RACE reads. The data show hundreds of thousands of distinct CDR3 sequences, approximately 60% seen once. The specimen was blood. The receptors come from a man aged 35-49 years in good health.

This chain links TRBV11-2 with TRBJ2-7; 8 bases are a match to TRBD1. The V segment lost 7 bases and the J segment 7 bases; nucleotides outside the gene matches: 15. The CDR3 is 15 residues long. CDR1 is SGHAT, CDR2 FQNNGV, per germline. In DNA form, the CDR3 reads TGTGCCAGCAAACCCTATCAGGGGGCCTTGAGTGAGCAGTACTTC. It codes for CASKPYQGALSEQYF.

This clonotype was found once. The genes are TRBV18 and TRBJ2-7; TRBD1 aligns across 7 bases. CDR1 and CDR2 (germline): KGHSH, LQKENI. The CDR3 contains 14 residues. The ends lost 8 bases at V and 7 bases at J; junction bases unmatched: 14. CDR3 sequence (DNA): TGTGCCAGCGCTGACCCTCAGCACAGGGGTGAGCAGTACTTC. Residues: CASADPQHRGEQYF.

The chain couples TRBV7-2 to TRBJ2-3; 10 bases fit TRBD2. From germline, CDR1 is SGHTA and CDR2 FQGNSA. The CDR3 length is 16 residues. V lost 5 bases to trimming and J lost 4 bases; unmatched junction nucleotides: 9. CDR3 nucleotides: TGTGCCAGCAGCCCGCGACTAGCGGGTTCCGCAGATACGCAGTATTTT. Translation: CASSPRLAGSADTQYF.

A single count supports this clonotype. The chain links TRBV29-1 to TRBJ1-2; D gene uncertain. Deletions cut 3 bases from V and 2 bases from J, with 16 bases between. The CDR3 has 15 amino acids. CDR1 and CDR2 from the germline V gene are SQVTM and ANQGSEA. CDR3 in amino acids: CSVDYWELENYGYTF. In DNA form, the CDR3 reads TGCAGCGTTGATTACTGGGAGTTGGAGAACTATGGCTACACCTTC.

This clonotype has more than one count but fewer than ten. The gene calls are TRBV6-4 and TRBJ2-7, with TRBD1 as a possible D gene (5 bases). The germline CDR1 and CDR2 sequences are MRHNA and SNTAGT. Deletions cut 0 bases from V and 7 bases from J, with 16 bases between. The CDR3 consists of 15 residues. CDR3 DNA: TGTGCCAGCAGTGACTCAGCCCACCTAGGGGAAGAGCAGTACTTC. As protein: CASSDSAHLGEEQYF.

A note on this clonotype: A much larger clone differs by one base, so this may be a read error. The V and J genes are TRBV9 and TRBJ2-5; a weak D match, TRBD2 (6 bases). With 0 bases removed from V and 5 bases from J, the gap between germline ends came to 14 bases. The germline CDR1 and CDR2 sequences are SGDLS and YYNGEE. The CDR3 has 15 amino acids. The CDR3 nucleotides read TGTGCCAGCAGCGTAGGAAGAGAGGGGAGGGAGACCCAGTACTTC. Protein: CASSVGREGRETQYF.

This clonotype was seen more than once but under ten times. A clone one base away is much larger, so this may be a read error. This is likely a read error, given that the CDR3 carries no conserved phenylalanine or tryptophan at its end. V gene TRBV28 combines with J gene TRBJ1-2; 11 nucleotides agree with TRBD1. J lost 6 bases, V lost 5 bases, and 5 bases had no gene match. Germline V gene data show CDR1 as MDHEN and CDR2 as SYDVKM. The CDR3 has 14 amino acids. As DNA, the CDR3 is TGTGCCAGCAGTCCACCGGGACAGGGGGATGGCTACACCTAC. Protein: CASSPPGQGDGYTY.

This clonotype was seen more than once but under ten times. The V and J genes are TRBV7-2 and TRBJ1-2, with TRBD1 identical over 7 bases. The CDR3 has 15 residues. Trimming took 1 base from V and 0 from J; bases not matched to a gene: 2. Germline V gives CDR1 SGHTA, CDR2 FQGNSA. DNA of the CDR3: TGTGCCAGCAGCTTAGTACAGGGGACTAACTATGGCTACACCTTC. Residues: CASSLVQGTNYGYTF.